This T cell receptor beta chain originates from a study of T cell responses to AZD1222 COVID-19 vaccine. Study-wide findings and caveats: Distributed over spike, vaccine-associated CD4 TCRs predominated at 160-218 and 743-854. Seropositivity was recorded at baseline in only 6 or 7 AZD1222 recipients. Once two AZD1222 doses were given, Spike-specific TCR breadth and depth went up. Females outnumbered males among donors, who were mostly white British; clonal diversity was possibly underestimated.

Germline V gene lookup returns CDR1 SGHTA and CDR2 FQGTGA. The CDR3 totals 19 residues. V was clipped by 2 bases and J by 3 bases, with 25 bases between them. About this clone: The antigen is unknown.

The repertoire was sequenced with immunoSEQ multiplex PCR; TCRdb's copy has only in-frame clones and lacks some. The top ten hold around 19% of the sample, which has over 100,000 clones, around nine tenths seen once. The sample consisted of peripheral blood, taken on day 0 of AZD1222 vaccination. The V gene is TRBV7-3, the J gene TRBJ1-1, with TRBD1 as a possible D gene (6 bases). The sequence derives from an adult in good health. The DNA for the CDR3 is TGTGCCAGCAGCTTACGGGCACAGGGTAATTATGGTTTGGACACTGAAGCTTTCTTT. Its protein product is CASSLRAQGNYGLDTEAFF.